These 15 T cell receptor beta chains were sequenced from one sample in a study of T-cell reconstitution after alpha-beta-depleted transplantation in children (dated by TCRdb to between 2015 and 2016). Library prep was done by PCR. The instrument was an Illumina HiSeq 2500. Molecular barcoding was employed in the preparation of TCR libraries, with unique molecular identifiers being used to normalize TCRbeta repertoire quantification. TCRdb cleaned the public reads at Q25 with fastp, built clones with MiXCR and kept in-frame beta chains. Each entry is one CDR3 protein sequence, shown with its most common DNA and genes. The sample has hundreds of thousands of distinct CDR3 sequences on record, 15% to 20% of them singletons. The top ten clones comprise 1.1% of the sample. The sample consisted of PBMCs from the stem cell graft donor, taken from the stem cell graft. All receptors derive from a human donor who donated a stem cell graft to a child with acute myeloid leukemia.

In its sample, this clonotype was seen a few times. The chain combines TRBV4-3 with TRBJ2-2, with 9 positions matching TRBD2. Losses at the gene ends were 3 bases for V and 0 bases for J; bases not matched to a gene: 8. The CDR3 length is 18 residues. The germline V gene has CDR1 LGHNA and CDR2 YSLEER. The chain's CDR3 is CASSHNVASGANTGELFF. The CDR3 DNA follows: TGCGCCAGCAGCCATAACGTGGCTAGCGGGGCGAACACCGGGGAGCTGTTTTTT.

V gene TRBV7-9 combines with J gene TRBJ2-1; 8 bases are shared with TRBD2. The ends lost 5 bases at V and 8 bases at J; junction bases unmatched: 5. Per germline, CDR1 SEHNR and CDR2 FQNEAQ (reference sequence). The CDR3 covers 13 residues. In DNA form, the CDR3 reads TGTGCCAGCAGCACGGGAGGGAGCGATGAGCAGTTCTTC. Its protein product is CASSTGGSDEQFF.

In this sample, this clonotype turned up a few times. The V gene is TRBV5-1, the J gene TRBJ2-5; TRBD1 agrees at 9 bases. V shed 4 bases and J 4 bases; nucleotides not matched to a gene: 11. This CDR3 region has 16 residues. CDR1 and CDR2 from the germline V gene are SGHRS and YFSETQ. The CDR3 nucleotides read TGCGCCAGCAGCGAGAGGAGGGACAGGGATTCAGAGACCCAGTACTTC. It is translated as CASSERRDRDSETQYF.

This rearrangement joins TRBV5-1 to TRBJ1-4, with 8 bases matching TRBD1. After removal of 4 bases from V and 12 bases from J, the junction contained 17 bases not matched to a gene. Germline V CDR1 and CDR2: SGHRS, YFSETQ. This CDR3 region has 16 residues. The CDR3 nucleotides are TGCGCCAGCAGCGTGGGGACAGGCCTGGGTGGAAAAGAACTGTTTTTT. This sequence encodes CASSVGTGLGGKELFF.

This clonotype was found many times. The chain is built from TRBV7-8 and TRBJ2-1; D is perhaps TRBD1 or TRBD2 (6 bases each). Germline V CDR1 and CDR2: SGHVS, FQNEAQ. The CDR3 runs 17 residues. Trimming removed 5 bases from V and 0 bases from J, with 17 bases in between. Here the CDR3 reads CASSPTGGVLSYNEQFF. The CDR3 DNA reads TGTGCCAGCAGCCCCACCGGGGGCGTCCTCTCCTACAATGAGCAGTTCTTC.

This clonotype has at least ten counts. The chain has TRBV5-1 and TRBJ1-1; maybe TRBD1 (6 bases). Trimming pared 1 base from V and 1 base from J, leaving 17 bases between. In germline, CDR1 is SGHRS, CDR2 YFSETQ. The CDR3 extends over 17 amino acids. The CDR3 nucleotides read TGCGCCAGCAGCTTGACAGGGCTACAGAGCCGGAACACTGAAGCTTTCTTT. This translates into CASSLTGLQSRNTEAFF.

Concerning this clonotype: The germline gene is not matched at one end of the junction; a read error may be the cause. V gene TRBV12-3 or TRBV12-4 combines with J gene TRBJ2-2, with a tentative D call TRBD2 (5 bases). This CDR3 is built from 14 residues. The CDR3 DNA sequence: TGTGCCAGCAGTTATCCGGACCTCACCGGGGAGCCGTTTTTT. Amino acid sequence: CASSYPDLTGEPFF.

The V gene is TRBV12-3 or TRBV12-4, the J gene TRBJ2-2; 11 bases match TRBD2. The ends lost 4 bases at V and 5 bases at J; junction bases unmatched: 9. This CDR3 contains 17 residues. The CDR3 spells CASSSQTSGGATGELFF. CDR3 nucleotides: TGTGCCAGCAGTTCGCAAACTAGCGGGGGAGCGACCGGGGAGCTGTTTTTT.

Notes on this clonotype: A much more abundant neighbour one base away suggests this may be a read error. The V gene is TRBV12-3 or TRBV12-4, the J gene TRBJ2-7; 10 nucleotides agree with TRBD1. The CDR3 consists of 14 residues. In DNA, the CDR3 is TGTGCCAGCAGTTTTAGCTCGACAGGGGGCTTGGCAGACTTC. It encodes CASSFSSTGGLADF.

The V call is TRBV20-1, the J call TRBJ1-5; possibly TRBD1 for D (6 bases). V lost 1 base, J lost 0 bases, and 10 bases lay in between. This CDR3 has 15 residues. CDR1 DFQATT and CDR2 SNEGSKA come from the germline V gene (reference sequence). CDR3 sequence: CSARGDTYSNQPQHF. CDR3 nucleotides: TGCAGTGCTAGAGGGGACACTTATAGCAATCAGCCCCAGCATTTT.

This clonotype has a count of ten or more. The V and J genes are TRBV12-3 or TRBV12-4 and TRBJ1-6, with unresolved D. This CDR3 contains 15 residues. V gave up 1 base and J gave up 3 bases, with 7 bases separating them. The CDR3 DNA reads TGTGCCAGCAGTTTAGGCCGGAGCTATAATTCACCCCTCCACTTT. It codes for CASSLGRSYNSPLHF.

The table lists this clonotype with many counts. V usage is TRBV28 and J usage is TRBJ1-2; D may be TRBD1 (6 bases). Trimming left V 6 bases short and J 8 bases short, with 13 bases between. The germline V gene has CDR1 MDHEN and CDR2 SYDVKM. The CDR3 totals 12 residues. The CDR3 is CASSIAGVGYTF. CDR3 coding DNA: TGTGCCAGCAGCATAGCAGGGGTGGGCTACACCTTC.

This clonotype has at least ten counts. The V and J genes are TRBV29-1 and TRBJ2-2, with 7 bases aligning to TRBD1. There are 12 residues in the CDR3. CDR1 is SQVTM and CDR2 is ANQGSEA in the germline V gene. The V and J ends lost 5 bases and 6 bases, in that order; junction bases with no gene match: 3. Here the CDR3 DNA reads TGCAGCGTTCCTCAGGGGGCCGGGGAGCTGTTTTTT. Encoded protein: CSVPQGAGELFF.

This clonotype has a count of ten or more. V gene TRBV12-3 or TRBV12-4 combines with J gene TRBJ2-1; 8 nucleotides line up with TRBD1. CDR3 length: 15 amino acids. J was trimmed by 3 bases and V by 8 bases; bases with no gene match: 9. The CDR3 sequence is CASQGAGSGYNEQFF. For the CDR3, the DNA is TGTGCCAGCCAGGGGGCAGGTTCGGGCTACAATGAGCAGTTCTTC.

This clonotype was detected a few times. The V call is TRBV4-3, the J call TRBJ1-3; D is ambiguous. CDR3 length: 15 amino acids. The germline V and J ends were trimmed by 7 bases and 1 base, with 14 bases remaining between them. The germline gives CDR1 LGHNA, CDR2 YSLEER. The CDR3 region is CASKTSALSGNTIYF. CDR3 nucleotides: TGCGCCAGCAAAACTTCAGCCCTTTCTGGAAACACCATATATTTT.